This T cell receptor (beta chain) is from a study of blood T cell repertoires in COVID-19. Across the study: Material from acute and convalescent COVID-19 was sourced from the United States, Italy and Spain. Sources were T cells, B-cell-depleted T cells, or PBMCs; the material itself was cDNA or gDNA.

In the original processing: Nucleated cell counts were estimated from reference gene primer amplification. Produced via immunoSEQ multiplex PCR; TCRdb's table is partial and in-frame only. That table supplies the V and J calls and clone size; D and trimming were determined from the DNA. The sample has some 150,000 clones; 81% are singletons. In germline, CDR1 is MNHEY, CDR2 SVGEGT. Trimming left V 3 bases short and J 4 bases short, with 13 bases between. The length of the CDR3 is 16 residues. This TCR was sampled from a woman aged 60-75 years with active or convalescent COVID-19. Sequenced sample: peripheral blood. The chain has TRBV6-2 or TRBV6-3 and TRBJ1-6; possible D gene TRBD1, 6 bases. In DNA form, the CDR3 reads TGTGCCAGCAGTTATACCCGGACAGAGTATAATTCACCCCTCCACTTT. Its translation: CASSYTRTEYNSPLHF.